The 7 T cell receptor beta chains below were found in one sample sequenced in a study of CD8+ T cells in alopecia areata (dated by TCRdb to between 2018 and 2020). Library preparation employed the immunoSEQ multiplex PCR assay. RNA was extracted from all samples and reverse transcribed into cDNA, which served as template for TCR sequencing. TCRdb provides this immuneACCESS table in a form limited to in-frame rearrangements. Some clones are lacking; in checked studies, under half of them reflect an unresolved V gene, and why the rest are absent is not known. Within this sample are about 120,000 clones, with approximately 58% of them counted one time only. The ten top clones hold approximately 3% of the sample. Sequenced: CD4+ T cells sorted from blood. These receptor sequences come from a human donor in good health.

In this sample, this clone turned up a few times. This rearrangement joins TRBV29-1 to TRBJ1-2; D is unclear. Trimming removed 0 bases from V and 5 bases from J, with 10 bases in between. This CDR3 spans 13 amino acids. Germline-derived CDR1 and CDR2 are SQVTM and ANQGSEA. The CDR3 nucleotides are TGCAGCGTTGAAGATGGTAGGAAATATGGCTACACCTTC. Protein: CSVEDGRKYGYTF.

V usage is TRBV29-1 and J usage is TRBJ1-2; no reliable D call. Looked up from germline, CDR1 is SQVTM and CDR2 is ANQGSEA. CDR3 size: 14 residues. V gave up 5 bases and J gave up 1 base, with 14 bases separating them. DNA for the CDR3: TGCAGCGTTCCCGACGGCCCCCGTAACTATGGCTACACCTTC. The encoded protein is CSVPDGPRNYGYTF.

The V gene is TRBV25-1, the J gene TRBJ2-4, with D maybe TRBD2 (6 bases). The CDR3 is 14 amino acids. Deletions cut 5 bases from V and 15 bases from J, with 23 bases between. CDR1 MGHDK and CDR2 SYGVNS come from the germline V gene. The CDR3 bases are TGTGCCAGCAGTAATCAGGAGGGGCCCTCACCCAGGTACTTC. Protein: CASSNQEGPSPRYF.

The chain couples TRBV30 to TRBJ2-3; 8 bases fit TRBD2. V lost 4 bases and J lost 4; bases outside the gene matches: 10. This CDR3 contains 15 residues. From germline, CDR1 is GTSNPN and CDR2 SVGIG (reference sequence). The CDR3 sequence is CAWTPRGGRADTQYF. The CDR3 DNA is TGTGCCTGGACCCCCCGCGGGGGGCGGGCAGATACGCAGTATTTT.

This clone was seen only a few times. The chain carries TRBV18 and TRBJ1-1, with D uncertain. Germline values: CDR1 KGHSH, CDR2 LQKENI. The CDR3 loop spans 12 amino acids. Trimming stripped 5 bases from V and 2 bases from J, with 6 bases between. The CDR3 nucleotides are TGTGCCAGCTCAGCCTACAACACTGAAGCTTTCTTT. Translation: CASSAYNTEAFF.

This chain uses TRBV7-2 with TRBJ2-5, with 9 nucleotides matching TRBD2. V was pared by 5 bases and J by 5 bases, with 9 bases of the junction left unmatched. The V gene's germline CDR1 is SGHTA and CDR2 FQGNSA. The CDR3 consists of 15 residues. CDR3 nucleotide sequence: TGTGCCAGCAGCCCCCGCGGGCGGGGGGGGGAGACCCAGTACTTC. It specifies CASSPRGRGGETQYF.

This chain uses TRBV7-2 with TRBJ2-5, with a possible D match to TRBD1 (5 bases). Trimming cost V 3 bases and J 2 bases, with 19 bases left between them. This CDR3 spans 17 amino acids. The germline V gene has CDR1 SGHTA and CDR2 FQGNSA. CDR3 amino acids: CASSLLRSVGVQETQYF. CDR3 sequence (DNA): TGTGCCAGCAGCTTGCTACGGTCGGTAGGGGTACAAGAGACCCAGTACTTC. Full variable domain (missing parts from reference TRBV7-2 and TRBJ2-5): GAGVSQSPSNKVTEKGKDVELRCDPISGHTALYWYRQSLGQGLEFLIYFQGNSAPDKSGLPSDRFSAERTGGSVSTLTIQRTQQEDSAVYLCASSLLRSVGVQETQYFGPGTRLLVL.